This T cell receptor beta chain derives from a study of blood T cell repertoires in COVID-19. Trimming at V came to 4 bases and at J to 3 bases, leaving 12 bases not matched to a gene. The CDR3 loop spans 16 amino acids. Germline CDR1 reads SGHRS; CDR2 reads YFSETQ. In the authors' methods: Quantification of nucleated cells was approximated via reference gene primer amplification. The protocol was immunoSEQ multiplex PCR, while the TCRdb copy is restricted to in-frame clones and leaves out a portion. From that table come the V and J calls and clone size; the DNA was used to work out D and trimming. In the table there are 65,000 to 85,000 clones, around nine tenths of which are singletons.

The receptor was derived from a human donor in a cohort sampled during active COVID-19. V gene TRBV5-1 combines with J gene TRBJ1-2, with 7 positions matching TRBD1. The sample was peripheral blood. The CDR3 protein is CASSPLGQGGDYGYTF. The CDR3 DNA follows: TGCGCCAGCAGCCCCCTGGGGCAGGGGGGAGACTATGGCTACACCTTC.